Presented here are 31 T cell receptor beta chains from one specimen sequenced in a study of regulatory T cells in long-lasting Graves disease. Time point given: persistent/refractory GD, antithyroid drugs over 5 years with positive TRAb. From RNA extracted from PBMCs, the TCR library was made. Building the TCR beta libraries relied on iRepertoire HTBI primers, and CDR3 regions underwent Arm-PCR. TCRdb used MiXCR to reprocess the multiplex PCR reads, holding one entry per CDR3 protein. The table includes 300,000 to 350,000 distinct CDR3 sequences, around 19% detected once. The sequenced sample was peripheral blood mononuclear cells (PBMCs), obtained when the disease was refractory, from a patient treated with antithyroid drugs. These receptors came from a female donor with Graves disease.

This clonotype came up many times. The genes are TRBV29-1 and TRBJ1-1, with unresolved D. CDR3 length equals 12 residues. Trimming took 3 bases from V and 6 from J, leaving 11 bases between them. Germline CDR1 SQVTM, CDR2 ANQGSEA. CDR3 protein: CSVEWEEAEAFF. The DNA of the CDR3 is TGCAGCGTTGAGTGGGAGGAAGCTGAAGCTTTCTTT.

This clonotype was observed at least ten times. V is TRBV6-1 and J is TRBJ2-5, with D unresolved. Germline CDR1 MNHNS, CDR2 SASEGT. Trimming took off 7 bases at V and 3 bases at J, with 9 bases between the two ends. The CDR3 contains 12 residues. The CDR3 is CASKGGEETQYF. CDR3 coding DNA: TGTGCCAGCAAGGGCGGAGAAGAGACCCAGTACTTC.

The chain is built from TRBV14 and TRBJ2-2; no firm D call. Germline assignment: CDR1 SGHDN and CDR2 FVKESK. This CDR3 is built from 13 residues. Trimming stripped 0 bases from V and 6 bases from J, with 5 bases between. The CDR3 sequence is CASSQDWAGELFF. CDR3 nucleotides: TGTGCCAGCAGCCAAGATTGGGCCGGGGAGCTGTTTTTT.

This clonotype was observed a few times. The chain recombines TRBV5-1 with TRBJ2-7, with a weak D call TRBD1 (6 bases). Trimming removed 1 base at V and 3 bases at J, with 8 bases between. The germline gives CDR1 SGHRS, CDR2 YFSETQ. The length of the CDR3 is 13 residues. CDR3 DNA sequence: TGCGCCAGCAGCTTGAACAGGGTCTACGAGCAGTACTTC. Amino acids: CASSLNRVYEQYF.

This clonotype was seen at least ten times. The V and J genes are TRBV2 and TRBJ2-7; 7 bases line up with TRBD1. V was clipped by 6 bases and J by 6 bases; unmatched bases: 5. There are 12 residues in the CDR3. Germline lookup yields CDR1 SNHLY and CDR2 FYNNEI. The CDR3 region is CASRGGGLEQYF. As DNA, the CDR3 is TGTGCCAGCAGAGGGGGCGGGCTCGAGCAGTACTTC.

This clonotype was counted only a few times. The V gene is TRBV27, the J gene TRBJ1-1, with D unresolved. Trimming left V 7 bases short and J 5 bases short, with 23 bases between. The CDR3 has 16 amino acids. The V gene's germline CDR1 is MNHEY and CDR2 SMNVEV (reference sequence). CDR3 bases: TGTGCCAGCAAGAACGGGCAGGCCAAGTTGGGTACTGAAGCTTTCTTT. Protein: CASKNGQAKLGTEAFF.

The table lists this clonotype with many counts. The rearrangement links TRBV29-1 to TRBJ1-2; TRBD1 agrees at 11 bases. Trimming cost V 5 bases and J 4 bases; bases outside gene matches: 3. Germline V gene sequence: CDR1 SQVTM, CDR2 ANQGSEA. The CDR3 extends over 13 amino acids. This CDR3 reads CSVTGQGAYGYTF. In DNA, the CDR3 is TGCAGCGTTACAGGACAGGGGGCCTATGGCTACACCTTC.

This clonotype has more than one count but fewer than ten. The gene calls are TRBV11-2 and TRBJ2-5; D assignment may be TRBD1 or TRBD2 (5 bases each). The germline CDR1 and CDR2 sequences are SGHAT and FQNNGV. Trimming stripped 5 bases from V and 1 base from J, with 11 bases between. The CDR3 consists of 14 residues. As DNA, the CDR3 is TGTGCCAGCAGCCCCCCCGGGACCCAAGAGACCCAGTACTTC. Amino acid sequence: CASSPPGTQETQYF.

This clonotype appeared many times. The CDR3 sequence is CASSSRTGGDEQYF. The CDR3 DNA reads TGTGCCAGCAGTTCCAGGACAGGGGGTGACGAGCAGTACTTC. The chain employs TRBV28 and TRBJ2-7; 10 bases map to TRBD1. The CDR3 is made up of 14 amino acids. The junction had 5 bases not matched to a gene; V was cut back by 4 bases and J by 5 bases. The germline gives CDR1 MDHEN, CDR2 SYDVKM.

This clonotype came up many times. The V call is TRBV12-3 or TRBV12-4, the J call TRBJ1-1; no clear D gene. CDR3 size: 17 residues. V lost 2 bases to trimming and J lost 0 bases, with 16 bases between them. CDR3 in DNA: TGTGCCAGCAGTTTATCCGCCCCATACCTTATGAACACTGAAGCTTTCTTT. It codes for CASSLSAPYLMNTEAFF.

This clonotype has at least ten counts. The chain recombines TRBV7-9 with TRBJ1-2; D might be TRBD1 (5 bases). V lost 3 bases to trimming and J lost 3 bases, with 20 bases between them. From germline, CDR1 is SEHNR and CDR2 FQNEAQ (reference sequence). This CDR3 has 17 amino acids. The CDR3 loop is CASSFRVGTKVDYGYTF. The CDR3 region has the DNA TGTGCCAGCAGCTTCAGGGTTGGGACCAAAGTGGACTATGGCTACACCTTC.

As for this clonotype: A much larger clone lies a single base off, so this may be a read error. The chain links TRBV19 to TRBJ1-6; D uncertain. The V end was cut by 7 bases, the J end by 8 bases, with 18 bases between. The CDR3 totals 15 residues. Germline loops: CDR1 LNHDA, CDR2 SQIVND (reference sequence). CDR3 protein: CASTPPGRPHSPLHF. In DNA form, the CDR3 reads TGTGCCAGTACCCCCCCGGGGAGGCCCCATTCACCCCTCCACTTT.

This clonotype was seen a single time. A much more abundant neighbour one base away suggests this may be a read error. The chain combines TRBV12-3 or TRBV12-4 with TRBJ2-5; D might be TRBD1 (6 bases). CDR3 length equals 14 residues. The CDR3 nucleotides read TGTGCCAACAGTTTGGGGACACCGAAAGAGACCCAGTACTTC. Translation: CANSLGTPKETQYF.

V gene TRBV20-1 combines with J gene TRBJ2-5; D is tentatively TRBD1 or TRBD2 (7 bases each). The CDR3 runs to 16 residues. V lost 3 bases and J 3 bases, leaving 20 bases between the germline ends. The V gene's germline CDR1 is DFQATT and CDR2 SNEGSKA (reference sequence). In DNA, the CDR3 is TGCAGTGCTAGTAAGGGGGCTTTCGGGAGGAAAGAGACCCAGTACTTC. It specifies CSASKGAFGRKETQYF.

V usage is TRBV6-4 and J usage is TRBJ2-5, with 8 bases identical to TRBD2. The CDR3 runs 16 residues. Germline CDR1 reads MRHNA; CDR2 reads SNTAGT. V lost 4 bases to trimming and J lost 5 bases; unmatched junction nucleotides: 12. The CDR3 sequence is CASSGAQREMWETQYF. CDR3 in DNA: TGTGCCAGCAGTGGGGCGCAGCGGGAGATGTGGGAGACCCAGTACTTC.

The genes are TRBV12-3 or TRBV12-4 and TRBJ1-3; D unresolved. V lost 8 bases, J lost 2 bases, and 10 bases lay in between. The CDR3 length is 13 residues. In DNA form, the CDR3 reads TGTGCCAGCCTCCCTGACCCTGGAAACACCATATATTTT. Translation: CASLPDPGNTIYF.

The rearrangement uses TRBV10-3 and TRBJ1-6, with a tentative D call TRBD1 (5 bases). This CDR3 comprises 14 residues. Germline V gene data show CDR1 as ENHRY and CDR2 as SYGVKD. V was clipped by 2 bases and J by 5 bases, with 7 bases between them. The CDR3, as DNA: TGTGCCATCAGTGAGCGACAGAATAATTCACCCCTCCACTTT. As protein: CAISERQNNSPLHF.

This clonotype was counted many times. CDR3 nucleotide sequence: TGCGCCAGCAGCTTGGGGTACGGGGACGAGCAGTACTTC. As protein: CASSLGYGDEQYF. The rearrangement joins TRBV5-1 to TRBJ2-7; D is perhaps TRBD2 (5 bases). The CDR3 consists of 13 residues. Per the germline V gene, CDR1 is SGHRS and CDR2 is YFSETQ. V was pared by 0 bases and J by 5 bases, with 9 bases between.

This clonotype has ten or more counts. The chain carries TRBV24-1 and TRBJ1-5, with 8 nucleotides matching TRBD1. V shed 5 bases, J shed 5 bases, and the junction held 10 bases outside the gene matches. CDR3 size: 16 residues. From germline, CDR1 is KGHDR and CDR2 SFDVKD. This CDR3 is CATSAGPGQGDQPQHF. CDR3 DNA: TGTGCCACCAGTGCCGGCCCCGGACAGGGAGATCAGCCCCAGCATTTT.

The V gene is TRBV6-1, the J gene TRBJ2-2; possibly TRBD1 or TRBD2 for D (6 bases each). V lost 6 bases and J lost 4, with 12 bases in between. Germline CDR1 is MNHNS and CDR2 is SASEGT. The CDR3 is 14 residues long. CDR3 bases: TGTGCCAGCAGGAGGGGGGCTGGCACCGGGGAGCTGTTTTTT. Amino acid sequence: CASRRGAGTGELFF.

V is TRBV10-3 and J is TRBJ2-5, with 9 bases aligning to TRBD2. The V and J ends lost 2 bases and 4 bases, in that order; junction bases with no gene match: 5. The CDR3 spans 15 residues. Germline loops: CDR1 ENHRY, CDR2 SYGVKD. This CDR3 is CAISERLAGRETQYF. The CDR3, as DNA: TGTGCCATCAGTGAGCGGCTAGCGGGAAGAGAGACCCAGTACTTC.

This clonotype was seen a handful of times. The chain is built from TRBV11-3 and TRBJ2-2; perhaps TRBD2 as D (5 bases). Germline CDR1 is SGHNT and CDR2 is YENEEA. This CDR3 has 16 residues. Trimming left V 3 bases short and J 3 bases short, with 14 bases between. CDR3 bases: TGTGCCAGCAGCTTCTTCGGGTTCGGGGACACCGGGGAGCTGTTTTTT. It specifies CASSFFGFGDTGELFF. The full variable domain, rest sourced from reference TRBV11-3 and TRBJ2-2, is EAGVVQSPRYKIIEKKQPVAFWCNPISGHNTLYWYLQNLGQGPELLIRYENEEAVDDSQLPKDRFSAERLKGVDSTLKIQPAELGDSAVYLCASSFFGFGDTGELFFGEGSRLTVL.

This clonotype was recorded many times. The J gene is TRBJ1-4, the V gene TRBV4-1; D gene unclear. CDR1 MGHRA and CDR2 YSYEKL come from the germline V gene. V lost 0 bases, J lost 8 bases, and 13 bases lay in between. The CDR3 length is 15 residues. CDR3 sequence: CASSQERAAQEKLFF. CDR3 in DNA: TGCGCCAGCAGCCAAGAAAGGGCAGCGCAAGAAAAACTGTTTTTT.

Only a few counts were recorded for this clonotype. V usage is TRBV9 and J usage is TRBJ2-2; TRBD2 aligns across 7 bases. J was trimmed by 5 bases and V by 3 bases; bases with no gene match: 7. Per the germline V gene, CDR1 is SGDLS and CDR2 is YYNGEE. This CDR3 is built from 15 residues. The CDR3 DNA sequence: TGTGCCAGCAGCGCCGGGACTATATCGACCGGGGAGCTGTTTTTT. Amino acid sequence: CASSAGTISTGELFF.

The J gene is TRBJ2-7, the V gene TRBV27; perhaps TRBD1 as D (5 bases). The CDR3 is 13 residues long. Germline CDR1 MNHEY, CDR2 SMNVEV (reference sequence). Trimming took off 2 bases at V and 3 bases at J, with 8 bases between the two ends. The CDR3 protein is CASSLTGYYEQYF. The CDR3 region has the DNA TGTGCCAGCAGTTTAACAGGCTACTACGAGCAGTACTTC.

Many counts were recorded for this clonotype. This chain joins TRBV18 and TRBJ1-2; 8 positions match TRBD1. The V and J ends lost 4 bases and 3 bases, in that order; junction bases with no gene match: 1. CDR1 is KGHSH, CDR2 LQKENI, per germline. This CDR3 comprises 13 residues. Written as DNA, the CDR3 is TGTGCCAGCTCACAGGACAGGGACTATGGCTACACCTTC. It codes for CASSQDRDYGYTF. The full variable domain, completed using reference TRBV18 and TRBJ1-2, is NAGVMQNPRHLVRRRGQEARLRCSPMKGHSHVYWYRQLPEEGLKFMVYLQKENIIDESGMPKERFSAEFPKEGPSILRIQQVVRGDSAAYFCASSQDRDYGYTFGSGTRLTVV.

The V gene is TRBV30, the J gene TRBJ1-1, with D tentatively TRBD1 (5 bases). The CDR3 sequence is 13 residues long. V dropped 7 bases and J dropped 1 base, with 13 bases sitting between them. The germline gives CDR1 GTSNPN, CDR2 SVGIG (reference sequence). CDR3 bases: TGTGCCTTAGTTGGGGGAGGGAACACTGAAGCTTTCTTT. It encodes CALVGGGNTEAFF.

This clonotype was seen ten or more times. The CDR3 coding sequence is TGTGCCAGCAGTCCGGGGACAAGTGAAAAACTGTTTTTT. As protein: CASSPGTSEKLFF. The gene calls are TRBV12-3 or TRBV12-4 and TRBJ1-4, with D maybe TRBD1 (6 bases). Trimming removed 5 bases at V and 7 bases at J, with 11 bases between. The CDR3 is made up of 13 amino acids.

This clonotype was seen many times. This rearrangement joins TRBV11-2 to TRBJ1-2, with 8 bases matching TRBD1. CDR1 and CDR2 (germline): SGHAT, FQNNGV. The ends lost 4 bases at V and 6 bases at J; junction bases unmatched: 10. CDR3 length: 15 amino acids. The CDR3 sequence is CASSSIRQGIHGYTF. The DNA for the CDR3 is TGTGCCAGCAGCTCCATAAGACAGGGGATACATGGCTACACCTTC.

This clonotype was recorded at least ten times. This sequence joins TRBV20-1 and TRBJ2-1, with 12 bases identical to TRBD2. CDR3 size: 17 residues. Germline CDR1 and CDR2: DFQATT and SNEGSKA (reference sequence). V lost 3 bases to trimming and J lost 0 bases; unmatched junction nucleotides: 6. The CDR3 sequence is CSASAGLAGYSYNEQFF. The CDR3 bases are TGCAGTGCTAGCGCGGGACTAGCGGGTTACTCCTACAATGAGCAGTTCTTC.

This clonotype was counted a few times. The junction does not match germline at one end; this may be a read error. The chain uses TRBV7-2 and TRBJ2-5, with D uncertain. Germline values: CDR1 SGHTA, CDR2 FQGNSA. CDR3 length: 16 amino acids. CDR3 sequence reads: CASGLDASRQQETQYF. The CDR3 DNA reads TGTGCCAGCGGCTTAGACGCGAGTAGGCAGCAAGAGACCCAGTACTTC.